The source of this T cell receptor (beta chain) is a study of shared clonotypes between healthy human individuals. Study information: The cohort comprised two women and a few men. Their ages spanned 18 to 49 years.

A note on this clone: Its specificity is not known.

Study observations and caveats: A generally larger estimated richness was seen in naive subsets than in memory subsets. Sampling included only blood; tissue repertoires likely differ.

This CDR3 region has 15 residues. The V and J ends lost 7 bases and 4 bases respectively, with 16 bases between them. Germline CDR1 and CDR2: MNHEY and SVGAGI. Naive CD8 populations comprised CD45RO-negative cells positively selected for CCR7, excluding terminally differentiated effector memory CD45RA+ cells. Profiling relied on immunoSEQ multiplex PCR, and the TCRdb table lists in-frame clones only, not all of them. The sample comprises approximately 600,000 clones, roughly 96% of which are singletons, and over 0.09% rests with the top ten. V and J are TRBV6-5 and TRBJ2-2; D is unresolved. The source material was naive CD8+ T cells sorted from blood. The receptor was derived from a woman aged 30 to 39 in good health. CDR3 loop: CASKMTVTSTGELFF. Here the CDR3 DNA reads TGTGCCAGCAAAATGACGGTTACGAGCACCGGGGAGCTGTTTTTT.